This TCR beta chain was retrieved from a study of blood T cells in healthy people across ages. Each donor was a healthy Caucasian individual from Russia, aged roughly 6 to 90. Sample-barcoded 5' priming and a J-beta primer mix drove a second PCR of about 6 to 12 cycles. TCRdb redid the calling of the 5' RACE reads with MiXCR, one entry per CDR3 protein. This table holds roughly 1.6 million distinct CDR3 sequences, 30% to 40% found once. This clonotype showed up just a few times. The antigen remains unidentified. General study points: Strong correlation linked observed beta diversity and percent naive T cells. Compared with aged donors, long-lived donors showed fewer expanded clones, suggesting selection.

The sequenced sample consisted of blood. The source is a woman younger than 45 in good health.

The CDR3 sequence is CATSDGPGQGAHEQYF. For the CDR3, the DNA is TGTGCCACCAGTGATGGTCCGGGACAGGGGGCGCACGAGCAGTACTTC. This rearrangement joins TRBV24-1 to TRBJ2-5; 12 bases map to TRBD1. Matching the DNA end better, TRBJ2-7 makes the J call doubtful. The CDR3 is made up of 16 amino acids. The germline CDR1 and CDR2 sequences are KGHDR and SFDVKD.